This entry lists 30 T cell receptor beta chains sequenced from one sample in a study of neurological immune-mediated disorders. TCRdb called the 5' RACE reads again in MiXCR, with one record for every CDR3 protein. The sample contains under 100,000 distinct CDR3 sequences, about 4.5% of which appear only once. Time point of the sample: longitudinal time-point 3. Sequenced: PBMCs. All receptors come from a woman aged 60 to 75 with multiple sclerosis.

This clonotype has at least ten counts. Germline is not matched at one junction end, which may reflect a read error. V and J are TRBV15 and TRBJ2-3; maybe TRBD1 (5 bases). The CDR3 has 12 amino acids. Germline loops: CDR1 LNHNV, CDR2 YYDKDF (reference sequence). In DNA, the CDR3 is TGTGCCACCAGCAGATTCCGGACACTCAAGGATTTT. Translated: CATSRFRTLKDF.

This clonotype was seen ten or more times. V and J are TRBV6-5 and TRBJ1-2; a weak D match, TRBD1 (6 bases). Trimming removed 0 bases at V and 4 bases at J, with 9 bases between. Germline-derived CDR1 and CDR2 are MNHEY and SVGAGI. This CDR3 has 14 amino acids. The CDR3, as DNA: TGTGCCAGCAGTTACTCGGGGGCGGCCTATGGCTACACCTTC. It is translated as CASSYSGAAYGYTF.

This clonotype has a count of ten or more. The chain carries TRBV6-5 and TRBJ1-2, with D possibly being TRBD1 (6 bases). Germline values: CDR1 MNHEY, CDR2 SVGAGI. The CDR3 totals 13 residues. Trimming removed 6 bases from V and 8 bases from J, with 16 bases in between. The CDR3 region has the DNA TGTGCCAGCAGCCCTACAGGGATAGGAGGCTACACCTTC. Translating it yields CASSPTGIGGYTF.

Many counts were recorded for this clonotype. The chain has TRBV2 and TRBJ2-2, with TRBD2 identical over 7 bases. CDR1 SNHLY and CDR2 FYNNEI come from the germline V gene. The CDR3 has 14 residues. J was trimmed by 0 bases and V by 8 bases; bases with no gene match: 3. The CDR3 DNA follows: TGTGCCAGCGACCGGGGGGCGAACACCGGGGAGCTGTTTTTT. It yields the protein CASDRGANTGELFF.

The sample holds many counts of this clonotype. This chain joins TRBV27 and TRBJ1-2, with 7 bases matching TRBD1. The CDR3 length is 17 residues. Germline trimming cut 0 bases from V and 5 bases from J; bases unmatched to any gene: 12. Germline V lookup: CDR1 MNHEY, CDR2 SMNVEV (reference sequence). DNA for the CDR3: TGTGCCAGCAGTTTATCGACAATCGGGACAGACCGATATGGCTACACCTTC. This encodes CASSLSTIGTDRYGYTF.

At least ten counts were recorded for this clonotype. Here the CDR3 reads CSARAEPTPGQGVPDTQYF. CDR3 DNA: TGCAGTGCTAGAGCCGAACCAACCCCGGGACAGGGAGTACCAGATACGCAGTATTTT. The V gene is TRBV20-1, the J gene TRBJ2-3; 9 bases agree with TRBD1. CDR1 and CDR2 (germline): DFQATT, SNEGSKA (reference sequence). V dropped 1 base and J dropped 4; count of bases not matched to a gene: 18. The CDR3 length is 19 residues.

This chain links TRBV7-8 with TRBJ2-1; D call uncertain. The germline V gene encodes CDR1 SGHVS and CDR2 FQNEAQ. V lost 3 bases and J lost 15, with 18 bases in between. The CDR3 has 13 residues. The CDR3 reads CASSLAPTATTFF. The CDR3 nucleotides are TGTGCCAGCAGCTTGGCACCCACGGCGACGACGTTCTTC.

This clonotype was observed many times. This chain connects TRBV7-8 to TRBJ1-5, with unresolved D. Germline V gene data show CDR1 as SGHVS and CDR2 as FQNEAQ. There are 16 residues in the CDR3. The ends were cut back, 5 bases at V and 2 bases at J, with 16 bases in the middle. In nucleotides, the CDR3 is TGTGCCAGCAGCCCCGACGACGGGCTTGGCAATCAGCCCCAGCATTTT. Translated, it gives CASSPDDGLGNQPQHF.

This clonotype was detected many times. The gene calls are TRBV6-1 and TRBJ1-5; maybe TRBD1 (5 bases). This CDR3 has 15 residues. V lost 6 bases and J lost 5, with 17 bases in between. Germline-derived CDR1 and CDR2 are MNHNS and SASEGT. CDR3 in amino acids: CASRGQGGKDQPQHF. CDR3 sequence (DNA): TGTGCCAGCAGAGGCCAGGGTGGAAAGGATCAGCCCCAGCATTTT.

This clonotype came up many times. The chain recombines TRBV2 with TRBJ2-5; 9 positions match TRBD2. Germline lookup yields CDR1 SNHLY and CDR2 FYNNEI. The ends lost 6 bases at V and 0 bases at J; junction bases unmatched: 5. CDR3 size: 15 residues. Here the CDR3 DNA reads TGTGCCAGCAGGGAGCGGGGGGCCTACCAAGAGACCCAGTACTTC. This gives the protein CASRERGAYQETQYF.

There are many counts of this clonotype. The CDR3 is CSVGESNQPQHF. The DNA of the CDR3 is TGCAGTGTAGGGGAGAGCAATCAGCCCCAGCATTTT. The V gene is TRBV20-1, the J gene TRBJ1-5; maybe TRBD1 (5 bases). V was shortened by 7 bases and J by 1 base, with 8 bases between the two germline ends. CDR1 and CDR2 (germline): DFQATT, SNEGSKA (reference sequence). The CDR3 covers 12 residues.

This clonotype was recorded at least ten times. The rearrangement links TRBV5-1 to TRBJ2-5; possible D gene TRBD1, 5 bases. V lost 0 bases and J lost 3, with 12 bases in between. Germline CDR1 is SGHRS and CDR2 is YFSETQ. CDR3 length equals 15 residues. For the CDR3, the DNA is TGCGCCAGCAGCTTGGCTGGCCAGGGTAAAGAGACCCAGTACTTC. It is translated as CASSLAGQGKETQYF.

The sample holds many counts of this clonotype. This rearrangement joins TRBV11-2 to TRBJ2-1, with 9 bases fitting TRBD2. Losses at the gene ends were 6 bases for V and 5 bases for J; bases not matched to a gene: 11. Germline loops: CDR1 SGHAT, CDR2 FQNNGV. CDR3 length: 16 amino acids. The DNA of the CDR3 is TGTGCCAGCAGTCGCCCCCGCGGGGGGGCACACAATGAGCAGTTCTTC. Translated: CASSRPRGGAHNEQFF.

The chain recombines TRBV19 with TRBJ2-2; a possible D gene is TRBD2 (6 bases). V was clipped by 4 bases and J by 6 bases, with 12 bases between them. The germline CDR1 and CDR2 sequences are LNHDA and SQIVND (reference sequence). The CDR3 extends over 14 amino acids. CDR3 in DNA: TGTGCCAGTAGTACCTCCGGCGGGGCCGGGGAGCTGTTTTTT. It is translated as CASSTSGGAGELFF.

This clonotype was counted many times. The rearrangement uses TRBV28 and TRBJ2-7, with 7 bases identical to TRBD1. V was clipped by 6 bases and J by 0 bases; unmatched bases: 20. CDR3 length: 19 amino acids. Germline V CDR1 and CDR2: MDHEN, SYDVKM. CDR3 DNA: TGTGCCAGCAGAAAATTTGTTCGGGAACGTGGGGACAGCTCCTACGAGCAGTACTTC. It specifies CASRKFVRERGDSSYEQYF.

This clonotype came up many times. The gene calls are TRBV20-1 and TRBJ1-2; perhaps TRBD1 as D (5 bases). V lost 0 bases and J lost 4, with 12 bases in between. The germline gives CDR1 DFQATT, CDR2 SNEGSKA (reference sequence). This CDR3 contains 14 residues. The CDR3 DNA sequence: TGCAGTGCTAGAGATCGGGGGACGGCCTATGGCTACACCTTC. It specifies CSARDRGTAYGYTF.

This chain connects TRBV6-5 to TRBJ2-7; D remains unclear. Trimming took off 4 bases at V and 7 bases at J, with 14 bases between the two ends. Germline V gives CDR1 MNHEY, CDR2 SVGAGI. This CDR3 spans 13 amino acids. CDR3 residues: CASSSGLMGEQYF. The DNA of the CDR3 is TGTGCCAGCAGTTCGGGCCTAATGGGGGAGCAGTACTTC.

This clonotype was seen at least ten times. V is TRBV20-1 and J is TRBJ2-1, with unresolved D. Germline CDR1 DFQATT, CDR2 SNEGSKA (reference sequence). Trimming shortened V by 0 bases and J by 3 bases, and 15 bases separated the two germline ends. This CDR3 is built from 16 residues. The CDR3 nucleotides are TGCAGTGCTAGAGATACAGCGAGAGACTTCTACAATGAGCAGTTCTTC. Amino acids: CSARDTARDFYNEQFF.

This clonotype was recorded at least ten times. This chain's CDR3 is CAVDRGVNEQFF. CDR3 nucleotide sequence: TGTGCTGTGGACAGGGGTGTCAATGAGCAGTTCTTC. V is TRBV12-3 or TRBV12-4 and J is TRBJ2-1, with TRBD1 matching over 9 bases. This CDR3 has 12 amino acids.

This clonotype appeared many times. J is TRBJ2-7 and V is TRBV2; 14 bases match TRBD2. After removal of 6 bases from V and 1 base from J, the junction contained 8 bases not matched to a gene. Germline V CDR1 and CDR2: SNHLY, FYNNEI. This CDR3 has 17 residues. The CDR3: CASSFGLAGGHSYEQYF. The CDR3 DNA follows: TGTGCCAGCAGCTTCGGACTAGCGGGGGGCCATTCCTACGAGCAGTACTTC.

The sample holds many counts of this clonotype. The chain couples TRBV3-1 to TRBJ2-1; the D gene is possibly TRBD2 (6 bases). Germline V CDR1 and CDR2: LGHDT, YNNKEL (reference sequence). The V end was cut by 3 bases, the J end by 9 bases, with 15 bases between. This CDR3 is built from 14 residues. The CDR3 loop reads CASSQGGEAGEQFF. Here the CDR3 DNA reads TGTGCCAGCAGCCAGGGCGGGGAGGCGGGTGAGCAGTTCTTC.

Ten or more counts support this clonotype. The chain recombines TRBV5-1 with TRBJ2-5; D remains unclear. Between the trimmed V and J ends, which lost 0 bases and 13 bases, there was a span of 19 bases. The CDR3 has 14 residues. CDR1 and CDR2 (germline): SGHRS, YFSETQ. CDR3 region: CASSLEMLSGKLYF. In DNA form, the CDR3 reads TGCGCCAGCAGCTTGGAGATGCTATCAGGCAAATTGTACTTC.

The sample holds many counts of this clonotype. The chain uses TRBV5-6 and TRBJ2-6; D call uncertain. CDR1 and CDR2 from the germline V gene are SGHDT and YYEEEE. This CDR3 comprises 15 residues. Between the trimmed V and J ends, which lost 0 bases and 2 bases, there was a span of 6 bases. The CDR3 bases are TGTGCCAGCAGCTTGGGTCTCCCTGGGGCCAACGTCCTGACTTTC. Protein: CASSLGLPGANVLTF.

This clonotype was recorded many times. V and J are TRBV5-1 and TRBJ2-1; TRBD2 agrees at 10 bases. Germline-derived CDR1 and CDR2 are SGHRS and YFSETQ. Trimming removed 0 bases from V and 3 bases from J; junction bases left unmatched: 0. CDR3 size: 15 residues. The CDR3 is CASSLASGGYNEQFF. In DNA, the CDR3 is TGCGCCAGCAGCTTGGCTAGCGGGGGCTACAATGAGCAGTTCTTC.

This clonotype was detected ten times or more. This sequence joins TRBV6-5 and TRBJ2-1; 7 nucleotides line up with TRBD2. This CDR3 contains 16 residues. The germline V gene has CDR1 MNHEY and CDR2 SVGAGI. With V trimmed by 2 bases and J by 2 bases, 6 bases remained unmatched. The CDR3 is CASSYPSRGAYNEQFF. The CDR3 nucleotides read TGTGCCAGCAGTTACCCCTCACGGGGGGCCTACAATGAGCAGTTCTTC.

This clonotype was counted ten times or more. The chain carries TRBV7-8 and TRBJ2-3; a possible D gene is TRBD2 (7 bases). The ends were cut back, 7 bases at V and 5 bases at J, with 22 bases in the middle. Germline assignment: CDR1 SGHVS and CDR2 FQNEAQ. This CDR3 has 16 amino acids. DNA of the CDR3: TGTGCCAGCAAAAAGAGCCGGGGGGCCGGCGGAGATACGCAGTATTTT. It codes for CASKKSRGAGGDTQYF.

This clonotype was found many times. The CDR3 bases are TGCAGTGCCCGCGGACGCAATGAAAAACTGTTTTTT. This gives the protein CSARGRNEKLFF. This chain links TRBV20-1 with TRBJ1-4, with unresolved D. The CDR3 covers 12 residues. Germline CDR1 is DFQATT and CDR2 is SNEGSKA (reference sequence). Trimming left V 6 bases short and J 5 bases short, with 10 bases between.

Ten or more counts support this clonotype. The V gene is TRBV20-1, the J gene TRBJ1-1; 7 positions agree with TRBD1. The CDR3 extends over 14 amino acids. Germline V gives CDR1 DFQATT, CDR2 SNEGSKA (reference sequence). Trimming took 0 bases from V and 4 from J; bases not matched to a gene: 5. CDR3 sequence: CSARDYRGSTEAFF. The CDR3 DNA reads as TGCAGTGCTAGAGATTACAGGGGAAGCACTGAAGCTTTCTTT.

There are many counts of this clonotype. This chain links TRBV6-2 or TRBV6-3 with TRBJ2-1; D could derive from TRBD1 or TRBD2 (5 bases each). CDR3 length: 15 residues. V was pared by 6 bases and J by 5 bases, with 17 bases between. Germline V lookup: CDR1 MNHEY, CDR2 SVGEGT. CDR3 in DNA: TGTGCCAGCAGACCGGGACCCCTCAAGGACAATGAGCAGTTCTTC. Residues: CASRPGPLKDNEQFF.

In this sample, this clonotype turned up many times. The chain uses TRBV20-1 and TRBJ2-3; 10 nucleotides line up with TRBD2. Germline CDR1 and CDR2: DFQATT and SNEGSKA (reference sequence). Trimming at V came to 3 bases and at J to 1 base, leaving 4 bases not matched to a gene. The CDR3 extends over 15 amino acids. CDR3: CSASATSGGTDTQYF. The CDR3 coding sequence is TGCAGTGCTAGTGCCACTAGCGGGGGCACAGATACGCAGTATTTT.